The 7 T cell receptor beta chains below all came from one sample that was sequenced in a study of cytomegalovirus exposure and HLA in healthy donors. 13 Jbeta primers and 60 Vbeta primers were used for the PCR. TCRdb keeps only in-frame clones here, not all; method: immunoSEQ multiplex PCR. The sample contains 85,000 to 120,000 clones, roughly 80% of which appear only once. Sequencing was performed on PBMCs. The receptors shown here come from a man between 40 and 49 years old in good health and CMV-seronegative.

The rearrangement joins TRBV18 to TRBJ2-1; 9 bases agree with TRBD1. This CDR3 has 15 residues. Trimming took 1 base from V and 8 from J; bases not matched to a gene: 6. Germline CDR1 reads KGHSH; CDR2 reads LQKENI. The CDR3 here is CASSPLQGARDEQFF. The CDR3 bases are TGTGCCAGCTCACCACTACAGGGGGCGAGGGATGAGCAGTTCTTC.

The chain recombines TRBV7-9 with TRBJ2-7; D is perhaps TRBD2 (6 bases). V lost 5 bases, J lost 3 bases, and 23 bases lay in between. Germline V gives CDR1 SEHNR, CDR2 FQNEAQ (reference sequence). The CDR3 is 17 residues long. The CDR3: CASSAQGGSRTNYEQYF. In nucleotides, the CDR3 is TGTGCCAGCAGCGCCCAGGGAGGCAGCCGAACGAACTACGAGCAGTACTTC.

The chain has TRBV19 and TRBJ2-4, with D possibly being TRBD2 (6 bases). In germline, CDR1 is LNHDA, CDR2 SQIVND (reference sequence). The CDR3 extends over 14 amino acids. V gave up 3 bases and J gave up 0 bases, with 6 bases separating them. This chain's CDR3 is CASSIGGAKNIQYF. Here the CDR3 DNA reads TGTGCCAGTAGTATCGGGGGAGCCAAAAACATTCAGTACTTC.

V and J are TRBV5-1 and TRBJ2-5; maybe TRBD1 (7 bases). TRBJ2-7 matches the DNA end more closely, so the J call is doubtful. Germline V gene sequence: CDR1 SGHRS, CDR2 YFSETQ. CDR3 size: 13 residues. CDR3 sequence: CASSGGTAYEQYF. DNA of the CDR3: TGCGCCAGCAGCGGAGGGACAGCCTACGAGCAGTACTTC.

This clone was counted once. V and J are TRBV7-9 and TRBJ2-7; maybe TRBD1 (5 bases). The CDR3 has 13 residues. V lost 3 bases and J 5 bases, leaving 11 bases between the germline ends. Germline CDR1 SEHNR, CDR2 FQNEAQ (reference sequence). CDR3 in amino acids: CASSFGRVDEQYF. The CDR3, as DNA: TGTGCCAGCAGCTTCGGCAGGGTAGACGAGCAGTACTTC.

V and J are TRBV19 and TRBJ1-5, with TRBD1 as a possible D gene (5 bases). This CDR3 has 14 amino acids. Trimming left V 10 bases short and J 3 bases short, with 16 bases between. Per the germline V gene, CDR1 is LNHDA and CDR2 is SQIVND (reference sequence). This chain's CDR3 is CATGRGPFNQPQHF. DNA of the CDR3: TGTGCCACCGGGAGGGGACCTTTCAATCAGCCCCAGCATTTT. Using reference TRBV19 and TRBJ1-5 for the parts outside the CDR3, the full variable domain is DGGITQSPKYLFRKEGQNVTLSCEQNLNHDAMYWYRQDPGQGLRLIYYSQIVNDFQKGDIAEGYSVSREKKESFPLTVTSAQKNPTAFYLCATGRGPFNQPQHFGDGTRLSIL.

The gene calls are TRBV19 and TRBJ2-5; tentative D call: TRBD1 (5 bases). The J call is in doubt because the DNA end fits TRBJ2-7 better. Germline V lookup: CDR1 LNHDA, CDR2 SQIVND (reference sequence). This CDR3 contains 11 residues. For the CDR3, the DNA is TGTGCCACCGGAACAGGTGTCGAGCAGTACTTC. Translation gives CATGTGVEQYF.